These 26 T cell receptor beta chains were all obtained from the same sample, sequenced in a study of T cell repertoires in cytomegalovirus infection. From the reads, TCRdb called clonotypes with MiXCR, one entry per CDR3 protein. Among 130,000 or so distinct CDR3 sequences, approximately 5.9% were seen once, and the ten largest hold roughly 18%. The sequencing sample was made of PBMCs. These receptor sequences come from a human donor in good health (CMV status not recorded). Some clones in this sample may be carry-over from other donors' samples.

In its sample, this clonotype was seen many times. This chain links TRBV28 with TRBJ1-4, with 10 nucleotides matching TRBD1. The CDR3 extends over 14 amino acids. V shed 7 bases and J 5 bases; nucleotides not matched to a gene: 4. CDR1 is MDHEN and CDR2 is SYDVKM in the germline V gene. In DNA, the CDR3 is TGTGCCAGCATCACGGGACAGGGGAATGAAAAACTGTTTTTT. Translation: CASITGQGNEKLFF.

The sample holds a few counts of this clonotype. One junction end disagrees with the germline gene, perhaps due to a read error. V is TRBV7-2 and J is TRBJ2-7; 10 bases are shared with TRBD2. This CDR3 comprises 15 residues. Per the germline V gene, CDR1 is SGHTA and CDR2 is FQGNSA. The CDR3 region is CASSIAGGLSYEQYF. In nucleotides, the CDR3 is TGTGCCAGCAGCATAGCGGGGGGCCTCTCCTACGAGCAGTACTTC.

This clonotype showed up many times. The rearrangement joins TRBV7-9 to TRBJ2-1; TRBD1 agrees at 8 bases. V dropped 5 bases and J dropped 8; count of bases not matched to a gene: 11. Germline CDR1 SEHNR, CDR2 FQNEAQ (reference sequence). The CDR3 is 15 amino acids. Here the CDR3 reads CASSRTLGTGDEQFF. The CDR3 coding sequence is TGTGCCAGCAGCCGAACCCTCGGGACAGGCGATGAGCAGTTCTTC.

The V and J genes are TRBV6-5 and TRBJ1-2; 10 nucleotides align to TRBD1. The CDR3 is made up of 14 amino acids. Germline-derived CDR1 and CDR2 are MNHEY and SVGAGI. The J segment lost 3 bases and the V segment lost 7 bases, leaving 5 bases of the junction unmatched. The CDR3 is CASTRDRGDYGYTF. As DNA, the CDR3 is TGTGCCAGCACCCGGGACAGGGGTGACTATGGCTACACCTTC.

CDR3 amino acids: CATEARRGGFEQYF. In DNA, the CDR3 is TGTGCCACCGAGGCCCGTCGGGGGGGATTCGAGCAGTACTTC. The V gene is TRBV6-2 or TRBV6-3, the J gene TRBJ2-7; 8 bases fit TRBD2. Germline CDR1 and CDR2: MNHEY and SVGEGT. The CDR3 is 14 residues long. V shed 10 bases, J shed 6 bases, and the junction held 14 bases outside the gene matches.

This clonotype was picked up many times. The V call is TRBV7-9, the J call TRBJ2-7, with 10 bases matching TRBD2. This CDR3 is built from 17 residues. The germline V gene encodes CDR1 SEHNR and CDR2 FQNEAQ (reference sequence). With 0 bases clipped from V and 0 bases from J, the junction kept 5 bases outside the gene matches. The CDR3 bases are TGTGCCAGCAGCTTAGCGCTTAGCGGGGGGAGCTCCTACGAGCAGTACTTC. This translates into CASSLALSGGSSYEQYF.

This clonotype was seen a few times. The genes are TRBV12-3 or TRBV12-4 and TRBJ2-5, with 7 bases lining up with TRBD1. The CDR3 consists of 13 residues. J gave up 3 bases and V 5 bases, and 3 bases lay outside the gene matches. The chain's CDR3 is CASSPGTEETQYF. The CDR3 DNA is TGTGCCAGCAGTCCCGGGACAGAAGAGACCCAGTACTTC.

This clonotype was counted at least ten times. The rearrangement uses TRBV7-6 and TRBJ2-5; 8 bases map to TRBD2. Germline V gives CDR1 SGHVS, CDR2 FNYEAQ. The CDR3 contains 17 residues. Losses at the gene ends were 0 bases for V and 5 bases for J; bases not matched to a gene: 11. In nucleotides, the CDR3 is TGTGCCAGCAGCTTAGCAAGAGCGGGGGCTCTGGGGGAGACCCAGTACTTC. Protein sequence: CASSLARAGALGETQYF.

This clonotype occurred many times. The V and J genes are TRBV5-6 and TRBJ1-1, with D perhaps matching TRBD1 (6 bases). V shed 7 bases and J shed 1 base, with 20 bases lying between them. This CDR3 comprises 16 residues. The germline V gene has CDR1 SGHDT and CDR2 YYEEEE. This CDR3 is CASADAGARSNTEAFF. In nucleotides, the CDR3 is TGTGCCAGCGCTGATGCAGGGGCGCGATCGAACACTGAAGCTTTCTTT.

The chain recombines TRBV20-1 with TRBJ2-3; 8 bases align to TRBD2. Trimming removed 6 bases from V and 2 bases from J; junction bases left unmatched: 10. The germline V gene has CDR1 DFQATT and CDR2 SNEGSKA (reference sequence). The CDR3 spans 15 residues. CDR3 region: CSAPDQRGPTDTQYF. For the CDR3, the DNA is TGCAGTGCCCCAGACCAGCGGGGGCCCACAGATACGCAGTATTTT.

The chain has TRBV20-1 and TRBJ1-1, with unresolved D. CDR3 length equals 11 residues. Per germline, CDR1 DFQATT and CDR2 SNEGSKA (reference sequence). V lost 5 bases and J lost 5, with 9 bases in between. Here the CDR3 DNA reads TGCAGTGCTTCAATGGTGACTGAAGCTTTCTTT. Translating gives CSASMVTEAFF.

This clonotype was observed many times. The chain links TRBV4-2 to TRBJ1-1; D may be TRBD1 (6 bases). Germline V gene sequence: CDR1 LGHNA, CDR2 YNFKEQ. The V end was cut by 0 bases, the J end by 3 bases, with 14 bases between. This CDR3 contains 16 residues. The chain's CDR3 is CASSQDIGGLDTEAFF. The CDR3 DNA is TGTGCCAGCAGCCAAGATATAGGGGGGCTGGACACTGAAGCTTTCTTT.

In this sample, this clonotype turned up a few times. The chain employs TRBV6-5 and TRBJ2-3; D not certain. The CDR3 is made up of 13 amino acids. Germline CDR1 and CDR2: MNHEY and SVGAGI. V lost 2 bases to trimming and J lost 3 bases, with 6 bases between them. DNA of the CDR3: TGTGCCAGCAGTTACCCTGGGACAGATACGCAGTATTTT. This sequence encodes CASSYPGTDTQYF.

This clonotype appeared many times. The rearrangement uses TRBV6-1 and TRBJ2-1; no clear D. The CDR3 extends over 13 amino acids. Per germline, CDR1 MNHNS and CDR2 SASEGT. Trimming took off 5 bases at V and 8 bases at J, with 13 bases between the two ends. In DNA form, the CDR3 reads TGTGCCAGCAGTCCTCGAGTTGGCGATGAGCAGTTCTTC. Protein sequence: CASSPRVGDEQFF.

This chain uses TRBV5-1 with TRBJ2-2; the D gene is possibly TRBD1 (5 bases). In germline, CDR1 is SGHRS, CDR2 YFSETQ. The V and J ends lost 0 bases and 7 bases respectively, with 13 bases between them. The CDR3 totals 15 residues. CDR3 in amino acids: CASSLGGAQSGELFF. The CDR3 coding sequence is TGCGCCAGCAGCTTGGGTGGGGCGCAGAGCGGGGAGCTGTTTTTT.

This clonotype was detected only a few times. CDR3 residues: CASSQYNSPLHF. CDR3 sequence (DNA): TGTGCCAGCAGCCAGTATAATTCACCCCTCCACTTT. V is TRBV7-9 and J is TRBJ1-6; D call uncertain. The CDR3 runs 12 residues. Per germline, CDR1 SEHNR and CDR2 FQNEAQ (reference sequence). V lost 5 bases to trimming and J lost 4 bases, with 3 bases between them.

The chain has TRBV2 and TRBJ2-4; 12 bases agree with TRBD2. The CDR3 sequence is 14 residues long. J lost 4 bases, V lost 7 bases, and 2 bases had no gene match. Germline-derived CDR1 and CDR2 are SNHLY and FYNNEI. The CDR3 loop is CASTLAGGKNIQYF. For the CDR3, the DNA is TGTGCCAGCACCCTAGCGGGGGGGAAAAACATTCAGTACTTC.

This clonotype was seen ten or more times. V is TRBV7-2 and J is TRBJ2-3; 7 bases are a match to TRBD2. Germline assignment: CDR1 SGHTA and CDR2 FQGNSA. The CDR3 consists of 15 residues. V lost 5 bases, J lost 2 bases, and 7 bases stayed unmatched. The CDR3: CASSIPRGVTDTQYF. CDR3 bases: TGTGCCAGCAGCATCCCACGGGGGGTCACAGATACGCAGTATTTT.

This clonotype was seen at least ten times. The V gene is TRBV15, the J gene TRBJ1-2, with D unresolved. Trimming cost V 0 bases and J 4 bases, with 6 bases left between them. The CDR3 is made up of 13 amino acids. Germline-derived CDR1 and CDR2 are LNHNV and YYDKDF (reference sequence). The CDR3 nucleotides are TGTGCCACCAGCAGAGACGCCGGCTATGGCTACACCTTC. Translation gives CATSRDAGYGYTF.

This clonotype came up many times. The chain carries TRBV28 and TRBJ1-1; 9 nucleotides line up with TRBD1. CDR1 and CDR2 from the germline V gene are MDHEN and SYDVKM. There are 13 residues in the CDR3. The ends lost 4 bases at V and 7 bases at J; junction bases unmatched: 4. DNA for the CDR3: TGTGCCAGCAGTTCAGGACAGGGGAGTGAAGCTTTCTTT. This codes for CASSSGQGSEAFF.

This clonotype was found many times. The chain recombines TRBV7-2 with TRBJ1-1; D remains unclear. The CDR3 is 15 amino acids. With 1 base removed from V and 2 bases from J, the gap between germline ends came to 11 bases. The germline V gene encodes CDR1 SGHTA and CDR2 FQGNSA. The CDR3 protein is CASSLVGGSNTEAFF. Written as DNA, the CDR3 is TGTGCCAGCAGCTTAGTCGGAGGTTCTAACACTGAAGCTTTCTTT.

This clonotype was detected many times. This chain uses TRBV7-9 with TRBJ2-5; D gene ambiguous. Trimming stripped 3 bases from V and 0 bases from J, with 8 bases between. Germline assignment: CDR1 SEHNR and CDR2 FQNEAQ (reference sequence). The CDR3 runs 14 residues. The CDR3 nucleotides are TGTGCCAGCAGCTTCAGGCACAACCAAGAGACCCAGTACTTC. Its protein is CASSFRHNQETQYF.

This clonotype showed up many times. The J gene is TRBJ2-3, the V gene TRBV7-8, with D perhaps matching TRBD2 (6 bases). This CDR3 comprises 12 residues. CDR1 SGHVS and CDR2 FQNEAQ come from the germline V gene. The V end lost 8 bases, the J end lost 1 base, and 7 bases lay between the germline ends. The CDR3 loop is CASSGGTDTQYF. CDR3 bases: TGTGCCAGCTCGGGGGGCACAGATACGCAGTATTTT.

This clonotype has more than one count but fewer than ten. The chain carries TRBV29-1 and TRBJ1-1, with 9 bases that match TRBD1. V shed 6 bases, J shed 0 bases, and the junction held 23 bases outside the gene matches. The CDR3 has 20 residues. Germline lookup yields CDR1 SQVTM and CDR2 ANQGSEA. The CDR3 loop is CSVDPRTGAVRNYMNTEAFF. The CDR3 DNA sequence: TGCAGCGTGGACCCGAGGACAGGGGCGGTAAGAAACTACATGAACACTGAAGCTTTCTTT. Full variable domain (missing parts from reference TRBV29-1 and TRBJ1-1): SAVISQKPSRDICQRGTSLTIQCQVDSQVTMMFWYRQQPGQSLTLIATANQGSEATYESGFVIDKFPISRPNLTFSTLTVSNMSPEDSSIYLCSVDPRTGAVRNYMNTEAFFGQGTRLTVV.

This clonotype has at least ten counts. The rearrangement uses TRBV20-1 and TRBJ1-4; the D gene is possibly TRBD1 (6 bases). V lost 4 bases and J lost 0, with 12 bases in between. From germline, CDR1 is DFQATT and CDR2 SNEGSKA (reference sequence). The CDR3 sequence is 15 residues long. Here the CDR3 DNA reads TGCAGTGCTACCTTGGACAGTTCAACTAATGAAAAACTGTTTTTT. Translation gives CSATLDSSTNEKLFF.

The rearrangement joins TRBV30 to TRBJ1-1; no reliable D call. Trimming took off 3 bases at V and 10 bases at J, with 15 bases between the two ends. Germline CDR1 and CDR2: GTSNPN and SVGIG (reference sequence). The CDR3 is made up of 12 amino acids. The CDR3 spells CAWRGNSVTAFF. The CDR3 DNA reads TGTGCCTGGAGAGGAAATAGTGTTACAGCTTTCTTT.